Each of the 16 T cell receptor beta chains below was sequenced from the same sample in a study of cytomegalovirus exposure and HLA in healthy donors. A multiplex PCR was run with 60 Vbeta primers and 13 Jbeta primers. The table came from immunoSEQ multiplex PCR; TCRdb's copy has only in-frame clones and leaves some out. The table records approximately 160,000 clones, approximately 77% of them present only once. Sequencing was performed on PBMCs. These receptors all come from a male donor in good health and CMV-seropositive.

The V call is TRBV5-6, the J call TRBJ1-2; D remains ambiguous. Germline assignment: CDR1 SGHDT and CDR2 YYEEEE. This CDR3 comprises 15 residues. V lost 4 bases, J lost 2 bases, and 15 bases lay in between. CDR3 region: CASSQRRPGNYGYTF. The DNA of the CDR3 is TGTGCCAGCAGCCAAAGACGTCCCGGGAACTATGGCTACACCTTC.

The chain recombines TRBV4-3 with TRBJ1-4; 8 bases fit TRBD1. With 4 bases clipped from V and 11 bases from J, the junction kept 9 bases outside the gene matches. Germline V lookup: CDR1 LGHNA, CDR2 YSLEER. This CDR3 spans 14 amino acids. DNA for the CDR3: TGCGCCAGCAGCCCACAGGGGGAGGAAGACAAACTGTTTTTT. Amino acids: CASSPQGEEDKLFF.

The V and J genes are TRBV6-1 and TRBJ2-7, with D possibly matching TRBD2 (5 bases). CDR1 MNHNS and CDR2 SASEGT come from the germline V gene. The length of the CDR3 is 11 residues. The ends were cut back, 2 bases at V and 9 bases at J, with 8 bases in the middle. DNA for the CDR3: TGTGCCAGCAGTGAAAGCGCGGGGCAGTACTTC. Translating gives CASSESAGQYF.

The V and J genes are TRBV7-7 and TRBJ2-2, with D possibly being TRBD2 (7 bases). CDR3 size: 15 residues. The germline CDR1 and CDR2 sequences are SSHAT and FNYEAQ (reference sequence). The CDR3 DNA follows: TGTGCTACCACTGGGGGGGCTATAAACACCGGGGAGCTGTTTTTT. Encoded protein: CATTGGAINTGELFF.

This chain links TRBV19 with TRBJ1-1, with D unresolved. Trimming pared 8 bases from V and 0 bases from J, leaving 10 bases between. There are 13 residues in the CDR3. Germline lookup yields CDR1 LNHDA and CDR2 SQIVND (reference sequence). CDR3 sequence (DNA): TGTGCCAGTCACCGGGGAGTGAACACTGAAGCTTTCTTT. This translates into CASHRGVNTEAFF.

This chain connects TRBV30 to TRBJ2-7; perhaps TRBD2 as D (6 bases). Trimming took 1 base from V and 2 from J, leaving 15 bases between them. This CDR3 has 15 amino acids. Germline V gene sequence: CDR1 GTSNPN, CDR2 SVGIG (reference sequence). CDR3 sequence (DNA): TGTGCCTGGAGTGAACCCGGGACTCCTCCCTACGAGCAGTACTTC. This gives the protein CAWSEPGTPPYEQYF.

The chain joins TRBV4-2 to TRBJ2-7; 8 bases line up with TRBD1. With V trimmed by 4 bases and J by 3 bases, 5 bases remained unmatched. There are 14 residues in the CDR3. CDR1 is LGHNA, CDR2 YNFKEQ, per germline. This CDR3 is CASSRRGQGYEQYF. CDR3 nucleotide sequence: TGTGCCAGCAGCCGCCGTGGACAGGGCTACGAGCAGTACTTC.

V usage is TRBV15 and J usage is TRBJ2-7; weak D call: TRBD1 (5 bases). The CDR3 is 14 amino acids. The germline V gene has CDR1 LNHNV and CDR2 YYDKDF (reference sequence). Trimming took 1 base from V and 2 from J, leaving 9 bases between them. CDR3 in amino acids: CATSRGQITYEQYF. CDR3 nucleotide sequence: TGTGCCACCAGCAGAGGACAGATTACCTACGAGCAGTACTTC.

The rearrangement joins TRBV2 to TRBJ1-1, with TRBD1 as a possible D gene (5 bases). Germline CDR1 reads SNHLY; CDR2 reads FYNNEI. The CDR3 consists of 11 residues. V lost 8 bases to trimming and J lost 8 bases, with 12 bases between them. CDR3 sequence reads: CASPRGGEAFF. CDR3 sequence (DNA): TGTGCCAGCCCCCGGGGGGGGGAAGCTTTCTTT.

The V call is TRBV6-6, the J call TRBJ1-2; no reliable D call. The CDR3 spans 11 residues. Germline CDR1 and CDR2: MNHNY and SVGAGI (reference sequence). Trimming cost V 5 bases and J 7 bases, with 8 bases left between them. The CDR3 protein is CASSPTGGYTF. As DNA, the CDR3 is TGTGCCAGCAGTCCCACGGGTGGCTACACCTTC.

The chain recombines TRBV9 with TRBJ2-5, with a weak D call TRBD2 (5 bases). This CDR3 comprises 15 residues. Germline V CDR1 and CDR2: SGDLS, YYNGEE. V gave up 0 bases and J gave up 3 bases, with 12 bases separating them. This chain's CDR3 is CASSVGALAEETQYF. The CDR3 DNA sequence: TGTGCCAGCAGCGTAGGGGCCCTAGCAGAAGAGACCCAGTACTTC.

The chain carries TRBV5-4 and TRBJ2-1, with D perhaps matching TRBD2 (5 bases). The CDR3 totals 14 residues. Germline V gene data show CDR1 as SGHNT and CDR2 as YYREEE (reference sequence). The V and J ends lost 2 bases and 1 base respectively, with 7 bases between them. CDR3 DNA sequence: TGTGCCAGCAGCTTCGACTATTCCTACAATGAGCAGTTCTTC. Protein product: CASSFDYSYNEQFF. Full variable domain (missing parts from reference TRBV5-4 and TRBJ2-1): ETGVTQSPTHLIKTRGQQVTLRCSSQSGHNTVSWYQQALGQGPQFIFQYYREEENGRGNFPPRFSGLQFPNYSSELNVNALELDDSALYLCASSFDYSYNEQFFGPGTRLTVL.

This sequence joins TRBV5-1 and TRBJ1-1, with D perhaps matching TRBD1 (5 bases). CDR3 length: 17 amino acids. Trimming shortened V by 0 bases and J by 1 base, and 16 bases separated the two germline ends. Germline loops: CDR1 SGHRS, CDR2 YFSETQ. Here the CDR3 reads CASSLAPGGAANTEAFF. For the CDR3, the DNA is TGCGCCAGCAGCTTGGCCCCGGGCGGGGCAGCGAACACTGAAGCTTTCTTT. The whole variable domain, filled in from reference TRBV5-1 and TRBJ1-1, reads KAGVTQTPRYLIKTRGQQVTLSCSPISGHRSVSWYQQTPGQGLQFLFEYFSETQRNKGNFPGRFSGRQFSNSRSEMNVSTLELGDSALYLCASSLAPGGAANTEAFFGQGTRLTVV.

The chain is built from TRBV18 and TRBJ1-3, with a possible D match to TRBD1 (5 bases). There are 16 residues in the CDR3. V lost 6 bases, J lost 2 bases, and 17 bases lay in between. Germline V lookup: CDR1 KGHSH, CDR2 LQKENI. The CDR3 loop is CASSRLGLYAGNTIYF. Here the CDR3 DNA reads TGTGCCAGCTCGCGTCTGGGACTTTATGCTGGAAACACCATATATTTT.

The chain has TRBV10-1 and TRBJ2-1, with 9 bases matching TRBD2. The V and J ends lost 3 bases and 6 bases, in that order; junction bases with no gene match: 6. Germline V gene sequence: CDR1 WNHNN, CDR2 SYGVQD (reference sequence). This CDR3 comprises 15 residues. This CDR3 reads CASSDYSGGPNEQFF. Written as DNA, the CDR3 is TGCGCCAGCAGTGATTATAGCGGGGGCCCCAATGAGCAGTTCTTC.

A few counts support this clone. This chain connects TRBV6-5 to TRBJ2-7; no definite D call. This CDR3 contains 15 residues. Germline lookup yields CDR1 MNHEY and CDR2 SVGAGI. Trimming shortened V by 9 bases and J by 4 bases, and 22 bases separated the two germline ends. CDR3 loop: CASFFKQKAAYEQYF. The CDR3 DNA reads TGTGCCAGTTTTTTCAAGCAGAAGGCGGCATACGAGCAGTACTTC.